One sample yielded the 10 T cell receptor beta chains listed below, sequenced in a study of shared clonotypes between healthy human individuals. TCRdb's copy holds only in-frame clones and misses some; the assay was immunoSEQ multiplex PCR. Of 1,400,000 or so clones in the sample, around 98.5% were seen once. The sequenced material came from naive CD4+ T cells sorted from blood. Subset reported: CD45RA+ positively selected. The receptors were gathered from a man in his thirties or forties in good health.

With respect to this clone: The same CDR3 is also encoded by other DNA sequences in this sample. This chain connects TRBV28 to TRBJ1-2, with D unclear. The germline V and J ends were trimmed by 2 bases and 4 bases, with 8 bases remaining between them. CDR3 length: 13 amino acids. Germline assignment: CDR1 MDHEN and CDR2 SYDVKM. Written as DNA, the CDR3 is TGTGCCAGCAGTTTACCGGGGAGCTATGGCTACACCTTC. It is translated as CASSLPGSYGYTF.

This chain connects TRBV28 to TRBJ1-2; TRBD1 is a possible D gene (6 bases). The ends were cut back, 6 bases at V and 4 bases at J, with 21 bases in the middle. The CDR3 loop spans 16 amino acids. Germline V gene lookup returns CDR1 MDHEN and CDR2 SYDVKM. The CDR3: CASRRPQGIAPYGYTF. CDR3 DNA: TGTGCCAGCAGGCGCCCCCAGGGGATCGCACCCTATGGCTACACCTTC.

The chain carries TRBV9 and TRBJ1-4; unclear D gene. The V and J ends lost 0 bases and 0 bases respectively, with 15 bases between them. The CDR3 spans 18 residues. Germline CDR1 SGDLS, CDR2 YYNGEE. The CDR3 region has the DNA TGTGCCAGCAGCGTAGATGGTAGACTACAGTCAACTAATGAAAAACTGTTTTTT. Protein sequence: CASSVDGRLQSTNEKLFF.

This rearrangement joins TRBV7-9 to TRBJ2-1, with 8 nucleotides matching TRBD2. Germline lookup yields CDR1 SEHNR and CDR2 FQNEAQ (reference sequence). The CDR3 runs to 15 residues. V shed 3 bases, J shed 5 bases, and the junction held 6 bases outside the gene matches. The CDR3 DNA is TGTGCCAGCAGCTTTTTAGCGGGGACGCACAATGAGCAGTTCTTC. Translated, it gives CASSFLAGTHNEQFF. The full variable domain, rest sourced from reference TRBV7-9 and TRBJ2-1, is DTGVSQNPRHKITKRGQNVTFRCDPISEHNRLYWYRQTLGQGPEFLTYFQNEAQLEKSRLLSDRFSAERPKGSFSTLEIQRTEQGDSAMYLCASSFLAGTHNEQFFGPGTRLTVL.

V gene TRBV5-1 combines with J gene TRBJ2-1; 10 bases agree with TRBD2. The CDR3 spans 16 residues. Germline assignment: CDR1 SGHRS and CDR2 YFSETQ. V trimming: 1 base; J trimming: 8 bases; junction bases outside the gene matches: 9. The CDR3 region is CASSLMSSGRGDEQFF. The CDR3 region has the DNA TGCGCCAGCAGCTTGATGTCTAGCGGGAGAGGGGATGAGCAGTTCTTC.

CDR3 DNA sequence: TGTGCCAGCAGTTCCCCCCTAGCGGGGTCCGGCAATGAGCAGTTCTTC. Translated, it gives CASSSPLAGSGNEQFF. This chain links TRBV28 with TRBJ2-1; 9 bases match TRBD2. This CDR3 is 16 amino acids long. V shed 4 bases and J 6 bases; nucleotides not matched to a gene: 10. From germline, CDR1 is MDHEN and CDR2 SYDVKM.

This clone was counted once. The chain joins TRBV5-1 to TRBJ2-1; D is unresolved. This CDR3 is built from 15 residues. Deletions cut 2 bases from V and 0 bases from J, with 9 bases between. The germline gives CDR1 SGHRS, CDR2 YFSETQ. In DNA form, the CDR3 reads TGCGCCAGCAGCTTTTTCGGCAGCTCCTACAATGAGCAGTTCTTC. Translation gives CASSFFGSSYNEQFF.

The gene calls are TRBV7-9 and TRBJ2-2, with a tentative D call TRBD1 (6 bases). CDR3 length: 16 residues. Germline V gene lookup returns CDR1 SEHNR and CDR2 FQNEAQ (reference sequence). The germline V and J ends were trimmed by 3 bases and 6 bases, with 17 bases remaining between them. In nucleotides, the CDR3 is TGTGCCAGCAGCTTTGTCAGGGGTATGTCTTCCGGGGAGCTGTTTTTT. It specifies CASSFVRGMSSGELFF.

This chain links TRBV7-3 with TRBJ2-3; D is uncertain. The V gene lost 0 bases and the J gene lost 1 base, with 14 bases spanning the gap. Germline CDR1 and CDR2: SGHTA and FQGTGA. This CDR3 comprises 17 residues. CDR3 amino acids: CASSLTGLGPGTDTQYF. The DNA for the CDR3 is TGTGCCAGCAGCTTAACTGGGCTCGGTCCTGGCACAGATACGCAGTATTTT.

The gene calls are TRBV6-4 and TRBJ2-1; 8 nucleotides align to TRBD2. V trimming: 2 bases; J trimming: 1 base; junction bases outside the gene matches: 7. The CDR3 spans 17 residues. CDR1 and CDR2 from the germline V gene are MRHNA and SNTAGT. The CDR3 nucleotides are TGTGCCAGCAGTGACGCCCCGGGACTAGGATCCTACAATGAGCAGTTCTTC. This gives the protein CASSDAPGLGSYNEQFF.